The rows below give T cell receptor beta chains drawn from one sample of a study of cytomegalovirus exposure and HLA in healthy donors. The data were produced by immunoSEQ multiplex PCR, yet TCRdb's version contains in-frame clones alone and is incomplete. This sample has over 100,000 clones; around three fifths occur once, and the top ten carry approximately 8%. Sequencing input: PBMCs. These receptors originate from a woman aged 35 to 49 in good health and CMV-seropositive. The CDR3 runs from the conserved cysteine through the conserved F or W. The order of the fields is clone size, D gene, J gene, V gene, CDR3 protein, CDR3 DNA. D genes are given only for firm matches. Clone size appears in some rows only: once, few, many, or a class for an expanded clone.

>.|.|TRBJ2-1|TRBV29-1
CSVEVIGDEQFF
TGCAGCGTTGAAGTAATCGGAGATGAGCAGTTCTTC
>.|TRBD2|TRBJ2-1|TRBV2
CASSPGLAGYNEQFF
TGTGCCAGCAGCCCCGGACTAGCGGGGTACAATGAGCAGTTCTTC
>few|.|TRBJ1-3|TRBV5-6
CASSLAGDSGNTIYF
TGTGCCAGCAGCTTGGCGGGAGACTCTGGAAACACCATATATTTT
>few|.|TRBJ2-3|TRBV2
CASSGPPQGEDTDTQYF
TGTGCCAGCAGTGGGCCCCCCCAGGGCGAGGACACAGATACGCAGTATTTT
>.|TRBD1|TRBJ2-2|TRBV29-1
CIATGGTGELFF
TGCATCGCGACAGGGGGCACCGGGGAGCTGTTTTTT
>.|.|TRBJ1-1|TRBV30
CAWSSNQLNTEAFF
TGTGCCTGGAGCTCAAACCAGTTGAACACTGAAGCTTTCTTT
>.|TRBD2|TRBJ2-7|TRBV6-1
CASSEGTSGMADTRYEQYF
TGTGCCAGCAGTGAAGGGACTAGCGGGATGGCCGATACCCGCTACGAGCAGTACTTC
>.|TRBD1|TRBJ1-1|TRBV7-6
CASSLGTGGGTEAFF
TGTGCCAGCAGCTTAGGGACAGGGGGAGGCACTGAAGCTTTCTTT
>.|TRBD2|TRBJ2-1|TRBV19
CASSLTSGRAIEQFF
TGTGCCAGTAGCCTGACTAGCGGGAGGGCCATTGAGCAGTTCTTC
>few|.|TRBJ2-1|TRBV6-5
CASSYSMVRMDEQFF
TGTGCCAGCAGTTACTCGATGGTCAGGATGGATGAGCAGTTCTTC
>once|.|TRBJ2-7|TRBV6-5
CASRVRGSYEQYF
TGTGCCAGCAGGGTCAGGGGTTCCTACGAGCAGTACTTC
>.|TRBD2|TRBJ2-1|TRBV28
CASSLREGMSEQFF
TGTGCCAGCAGTTTGCGGGAGGGGATGAGTGAGCAGTTCTTC
>.|TRBD1|TRBJ1-6|TRBV11-3
CASSFFGQGAVSPLHF
TGTGCCAGCAGCTTTTTCGGGCAGGGGGCGGTGTCACCCCTCCACTTT
>.|TRBD2|TRBJ2-1|TRBV7-2
CASSPSGGRPREQFF
TGTGCCAGCAGCCCCTCGGGCGGGAGGCCCCGGGAGCAGTTCTTC
>.|.|TRBJ2-7|TRBV23-1
CASSHPGAPSYEQYF
TGCGCCAGCAGTCACCCGGGAGCCCCCTCCTACGAGCAGTACTTC
>once|.|TRBJ2-1|TRBV7-9
CASSLYGGGQSSYNEQFF
TGTGCCAGCAGCTTATACGGTGGCGGGCAGAGCTCCTACAATGAGCAGTTCTTC
>.|.|TRBJ1-1|TRBV30
CAWSGGPAGYTEAFF
TGTGCCTGGAGTGGAGGGCCAGCGGGGTACACTGAAGCTTTCTTT
>.|.|TRBJ1-1|TRBV7-9
CASSLEGVTTEAFF
TGTGCCAGCAGCTTAGAAGGGGTTACCACTGAAGCTTTCTTT
>.|TRBD1|TRBJ1-1|TRBV10-1
CASSESGQGEKAFF
TGCGCCAGCAGTGAGTCCGGACAGGGGGAAAAAGCTTTCTTT
>.|TRBD1|TRBJ1-2|TRBV5-1
CASSSGGGGYGYTF
TGCGCCAGCAGCTCAGGGGGAGGCGGGTATGGCTACACCTTC
>.|TRBD2|TRBJ2-3|TRBV10-2
CASSESKLAGVPDTQYF
TGCGCCAGCAGTGAGTCGAAATTAGCGGGGGTCCCAGATACGCAGTATTTT
>once|.|TRBJ1-5|TRBV7-6
CASSFSGGQPQHF
TGTGCCAGCAGCTTCTCGGGGGGTCAGCCCCAGCATTTT
>.|TRBD1|TRBJ2-7|TRBV5-6
CASSFGTGGYEQYF
TGTGCCAGCAGCTTTGGGACAGGGGGCTACGAGCAGTACTTC
>.|.|TRBJ1-4|TRBV2
CASRFDGTNEKLFF
TGTGCCAGCAGGTTCGACGGGACTAATGAAAAACTGTTTTTT
>few|TRBD2|TRBJ2-3|TRBV19
CASSLGLAGPTDTQYF
TGTGCCAGTAGTTTAGGACTAGCGGGACCCACAGATACGCAGTATTTT
>.|.|TRBJ2-5|TRBV7-9
CASSLGLEETQYF
TGTGCCAGCAGCTTAGGACTAGAAGAGACCCAGTACTTC
>.|TRBD2|TRBJ2-3|TRBV6-6
CASSLETSGLTDTQYF
TGTGCCAGCAGTTTGGAGACTAGCGGACTTACAGATACGCAGTATTTT
>few|.|TRBJ2-3|TRBV7-3
CASSQGGQYTDTQYF
TGTGCCAGCAGCCAAGGCGGACAGTACACAGATACGCAGTATTTT
>.|TRBD2|TRBJ2-1|TRBV11-2
CASSPRPSGRDEQFF
TGTGCCAGCAGCCCCCGGCCTAGCGGGAGGGACGAGCAGTTCTTC
>.|.|TRBJ1-3|TRBV5-1
CASSLQERNTIYF
TGCGCCAGCAGCCTACAGGAGCGAAACACCATATATTTT
>.|.|TRBJ2-2|TRBV15
CATSRDLSGTGELFF
TGTGCCACCAGCAGAGATCTAAGCGGGACCGGGGAGCTGTTTTTT